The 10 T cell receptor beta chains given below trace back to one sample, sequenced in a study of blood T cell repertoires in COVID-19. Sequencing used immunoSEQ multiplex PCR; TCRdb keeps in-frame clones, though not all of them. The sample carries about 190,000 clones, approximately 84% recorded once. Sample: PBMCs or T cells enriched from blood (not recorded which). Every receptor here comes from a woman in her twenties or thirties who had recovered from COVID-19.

The CDR3 nucleotides are TGTGCCAGCAGCTCGACAGGGGACTCTGGAAACACCATATATTTT. Protein sequence: CASSSTGDSGNTIYF. This chain links TRBV6-5 with TRBJ1-3; the match to TRBD1 covers 8 bases. Germline V lookup: CDR1 MNHEY, CDR2 SVGAGI. CDR3 length: 15 amino acids. Trimming took 6 bases from V and 0 from J; bases not matched to a gene: 4.

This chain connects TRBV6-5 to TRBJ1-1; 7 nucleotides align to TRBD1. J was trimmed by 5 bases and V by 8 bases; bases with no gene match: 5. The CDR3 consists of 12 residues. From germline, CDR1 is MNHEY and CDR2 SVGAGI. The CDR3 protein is CASRDRWTEAFF. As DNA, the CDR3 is TGTGCCAGCCGGGACAGATGGACTGAAGCTTTCTTT.

CDR3 amino acids: CASSMRERYNEQFF. In nucleotides, the CDR3 is TGTGCCAGCAGTATGCGGGAGAGGTACAATGAGCAGTTCTTC. The gene calls are TRBV28 and TRBJ2-1; TRBD2 matches 7 bases. Germline values: CDR1 MDHEN, CDR2 SYDVKM. This CDR3 contains 14 residues. V shed 5 bases and J 4 bases; nucleotides not matched to a gene: 5.

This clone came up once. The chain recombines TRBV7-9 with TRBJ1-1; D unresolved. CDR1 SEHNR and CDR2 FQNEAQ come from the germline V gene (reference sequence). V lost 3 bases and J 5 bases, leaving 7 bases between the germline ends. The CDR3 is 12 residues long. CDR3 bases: TGTGCCAGCAGCTTTGGGCAGACTGAAGCTTTCTTT. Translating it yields CASSFGQTEAFF.

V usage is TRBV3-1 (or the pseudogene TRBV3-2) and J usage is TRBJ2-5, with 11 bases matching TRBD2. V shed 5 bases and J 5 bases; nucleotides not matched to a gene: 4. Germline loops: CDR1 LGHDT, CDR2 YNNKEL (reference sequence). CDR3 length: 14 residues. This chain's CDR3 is CASSTSGRYETQYF. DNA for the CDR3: TGTGCCAGCAGCACTAGCGGGAGATATGAGACCCAGTACTTC.

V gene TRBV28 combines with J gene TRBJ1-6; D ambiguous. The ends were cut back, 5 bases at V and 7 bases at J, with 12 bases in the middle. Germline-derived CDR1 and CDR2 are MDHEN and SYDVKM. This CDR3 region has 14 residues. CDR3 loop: CASSKPGSNSPLHF. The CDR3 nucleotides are TGTGCCAGCAGTAAACCGGGTTCGAATTCACCCCTCCACTTT.

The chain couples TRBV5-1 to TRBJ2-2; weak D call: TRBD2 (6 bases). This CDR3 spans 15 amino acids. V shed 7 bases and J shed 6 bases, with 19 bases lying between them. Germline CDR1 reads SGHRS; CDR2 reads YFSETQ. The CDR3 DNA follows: TGCGCCAGCGAACGGCGGGATGGGAGAGCCGGGGAGCTGTTTTTT. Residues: CASERRDGRAGELFF.

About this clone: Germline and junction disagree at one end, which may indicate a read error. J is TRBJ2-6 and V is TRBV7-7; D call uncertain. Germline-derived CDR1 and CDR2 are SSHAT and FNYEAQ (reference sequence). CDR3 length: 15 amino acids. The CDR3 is CASSLALSGANVLTF. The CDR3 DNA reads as TGTGCTAGCAGCTTAGCTCTCTCTGGGGCCAACGTCCTGACTTTC.

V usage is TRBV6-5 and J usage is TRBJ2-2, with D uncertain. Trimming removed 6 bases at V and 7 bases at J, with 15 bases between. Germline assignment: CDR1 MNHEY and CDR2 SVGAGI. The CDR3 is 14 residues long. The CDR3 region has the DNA TGTGCCAGCAGCCGCGACACCGGTCGCGGGGAGCTGTTTTTT. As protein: CASSRDTGRGELFF.

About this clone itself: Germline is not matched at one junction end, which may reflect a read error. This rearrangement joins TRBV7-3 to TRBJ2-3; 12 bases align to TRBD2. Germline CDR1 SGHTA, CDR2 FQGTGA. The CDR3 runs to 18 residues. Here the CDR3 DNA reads TGTGCCAGCAGCTCAGACCCCGGACTAGCGGGAAGCAGAGATACGCAGTATTTT. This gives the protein CASSSDPGLAGSRDTQYF.